A single TCR beta chain is shown here with its context. From germline, CDR1 is MDHEN and CDR2 SYDVKM. The CDR3 is made up of 18 amino acids. V dropped 1 base and J dropped 1 base, with 19 bases sitting between them. Original processing notes: Amplification of reference gene primers was used by the study to estimate nucleated cell counts. Measured with immunoSEQ multiplex PCR; TCRdb has only the in-frame clones, and not every one. V, J and clone size derive from that table, while D and trimming were established from the DNA sequence. The data show some 64,000 clones, with roughly 73% seen just once and 5.5% to 7% held by the top ten. The data were taken from a study of blood T cell repertoires in COVID-19. Overall study context: T cells, B-cell-depleted T cells, or PBMCs supplied cDNA or gDNA.

The sequence was collected from a woman aged 55-75 years with acute or convalescent COVID-19. The sample was peripheral blood. The chain employs TRBV28 and TRBJ1-1; maybe TRBD1 (5 bases). DNA of the CDR3: TGTGCCAGCAGTTTATTACCAAACTCAGTCGACAGGAACACTGAAGCTTTCTTT. Translated, it gives CASSLLPNSVDRNTEAFF.